This is a list of T cell receptor beta chains from one sample in a study of CD4 T cells in relation to SARS-CoV-2 and coronaviruses. These TCRs' antigens remain unknown. Clones were sequenced by immunoSEQ multiplex PCR, and TCRdb holds only the in-frame ones, with some missing. The table lists tens of thousands of clones, 73% of them singletons. The sample consisted of CD4+ T cells from PBMCs, cultured in vitro. These receptor sequences come from a human donor in good health. Each CDR3 is given with its conserved first and last residue. D genes are given only for firm matches. Clone size is given for some rows only: seen once, a few or many times, or a class if the clone is expanded.

clone_size j_call d_call v_call cdr3_nt cdr3_aa
NA TRBJ2-5 TRBD2 TRBV5-1 TGCGCCAGCAGCTGGACTAGCGGGAGTAAAGAGACCCAGTACTTC CASSWTSGSKETQYF
few TRBJ1-2 NA TRBV21-1 TGTGCCAGCAGCCCTCAAGAGGGACAGCTCTATGGCTACACCTTC CASSPQEGQLYGYTF
NA TRBJ2-2 TRBD1 TRBV4-3 TGCGCCAGCAGCCAAGAAGGGGGCAGGGCAACCGGGGAGCTGTTTTTT CASSQEGGRATGELFF
NA TRBJ1-5 NA TRBV27 TGTGCCAGCAGTTTAGAAAAAAGGGGGCAGCCCCAGCATTTT CASSLEKRGQPQHF
NA TRBJ2-1 NA TRBV4-3 TGCGCCAGCAGCCAAGATTGGAGGGACTTTACCGAGGGAAATGAGCAGTTCTTC CASSQDWRDFTEGNEQFF
NA TRBJ2-7 NA TRBV4-3 TGCGCCAGCAGCCAAGACGGGCGGCAGGGGATATACGAGCAGTACTTC CASSQDGRQGIYEQYF
NA TRBJ2-5 TRBD2 TRBV20-1 TGCAGTGCTAGTATTGGCGGGAGAAACCAAGAGACCCAGTACTTC CSASIGGRNQETQYF
NA TRBJ2-2 TRBD2 TRBV29-1 TGCAGCGCCTCGGGGGGGGCGAACACCGGGGAGCTGTTTTTT CSASGGANTGELFF
NA TRBJ1-3 NA TRBV9 TGTGCCAGCAGCGTAGAAGTCGGGAGCGGCCTCTCTGGAAACACCATATATTTT CASSVEVGSGLSGNTIYF
NA TRBJ1-3 NA TRBV9 TGTGCCAGCAGCGTGGGAGATGGAATTCGCTCTGGAAACACCATATATTTT CASSVGDGIRSGNTIYF
NA TRBJ1-5 NA TRBV4-1 TGCGCCAGCAGCCAAAATGCGGCAGCCCTAGGTAGCAATCAGCCCCAGCATTTT CASSQNAAALGSNQPQHF
NA TRBJ2-3 TRBD2 TRBV4-1 TGCGCCAGCAGCCACGCTCCCTTTAGCGGGAGATTACAATCCACAGATACGCAGTATTTT CASSHAPFSGRLQSTDTQYF
NA TRBJ1-5 TRBD1 TRBV6-2/TRBV6-3 TGTGCCAGCAGCTCAGGGACAGGCGACAACCAGCCCCAGCATTTT CASSSGTGDNQPQHF
NA TRBJ2-2 NA TRBV19 TGTGCCAGTAGTATAACCGGCGGGGTGGTAACCGGGGAGCTGTTTTTT CASSITGGVVTGELFF
few TRBJ2-7 NA TRBV18 TGTGCCAGCTCACCAATAGAGGGATCCTACGAGCAGTACTTC CASSPIEGSYEQYF
few TRBJ2-2 TRBD1 TRBV6-2/TRBV6-3 TGTGCCAGCAGTTTCCCAGGGGGAGTCGGGGAGCTGTTTTTT CASSFPGGVGELFF
NA TRBJ2-5 TRBD1 TRBV11-3 TGTGCCAGCAGCTTAGAACGCGGGACAGGGGGTTCCGTTGGGACCCAGTACTTC CASSLERGTGGSVGTQYF
NA TRBJ1-5 NA TRBV28 TGTGCCAGCAGTTTCCTCCAGGAGAATCAGCCCCAGCATTTT CASSFLQENQPQHF
NA TRBJ2-1 NA TRBV7-8 TGTGCCAGCAGCAAGAATCGGGTAAGCTCCTACAATGAGCAGTTCTTC CASSKNRVSSYNEQFF
NA TRBJ2-7 TRBD2 TRBV5-1 TGCGCCAGCAGCTTGCCTAGCGGTGCCTACGAGCAGTACTTC CASSLPSGAYEQYF
NA TRBJ2-1 TRBD1 TRBV5-1 TGCGCCAGCAGCCTGGGGACAGTAAACGGCAATGAGCAGTTCTTC CASSLGTVNGNEQFF
once TRBJ2-3 NA TRBV5-5 TGTGCCAGCAGCCTACCTCGGTTTGATACGCAGTATTTT CASSLPRFDTQYF
few TRBJ1-1 NA TRBV7-2 TGTGCCAGCAGCCCACGCCGGGATTTGAACACTGAAGCTTTCTTT CASSPRRDLNTEAFF